The rows below give T cell receptor beta chains drawn from one sample of a study of blood T cell repertoires in COVID-19. Profiled with immunoSEQ multiplex PCR; TCRdb holds only in-frame clones, not every one. There are 130,000 or so clones in the sample; roughly four fifths occur only once, and 15% to 20% lies in the top ten. Source material: PBMCs or T cells enriched from blood (not recorded which). The receptor source for this set is a man aged 30 to 39 who had recovered from COVID-19. The CDR3 runs from the conserved cysteine through the conserved F or W. The D gene is left open where the match is weak. Expanded clones get a size class; other rows say once, few or many, or leave the size out.

d_gene: .
v_gene: TRBV18
abundance: .
j_gene: TRBJ2-5
CDR3aa: CASSPRRDQETQYF
CDR3nt: TGTGCCAGCTCACCACGGCGGGACCAAGAGACCCAGTACTTC

d_gene: .
v_gene: TRBV5-4
abundance: .
j_gene: TRBJ2-5
CDR3aa: CASSVGQTQETQYF
CDR3nt: TGTGCCAGCAGCGTAGGACAGACCCAAGAGACCCAGTACTTC

d_gene: TRBD1
v_gene: TRBV7-6
abundance: .
j_gene: TRBJ2-5
CDR3aa: CASSLTGTEETQYF
CDR3nt: TGTGCCAGCAGCTTAACCGGGACAGAAGAGACCCAGTACTTC

d_gene: TRBD1
v_gene: TRBV27
abundance: few
j_gene: TRBJ1-5
CDR3aa: CASRGQGGQPQHF
CDR3nt: TGTGCCAGCAGGGGACAGGGGGGTCAGCCCCAGCATTTT

d_gene: .
v_gene: TRBV19
abundance: .
j_gene: TRBJ1-1
CDR3aa: CASTQGGTEAFF
CDR3nt: TGTGCCAGTACCCAGGGAGGAACTGAAGCTTTCTTT

d_gene: TRBD2
v_gene: TRBV24-1
abundance: .
j_gene: TRBJ2-2
CDR3aa: CATSDHGTSGITGELFF
CDR3nt: TGTGCCACCAGTGACCATGGGACTAGCGGCATCACCGGGGAGCTGTTTTTT

d_gene: TRBD2
v_gene: TRBV11-2
abundance: .
j_gene: TRBJ2-1
CDR3aa: CASEGLAGVGEQFF
CDR3nt: TGTGCCAGCGAAGGACTAGCGGGAGTCGGTGAGCAGTTCTTC

d_gene: TRBD1
v_gene: TRBV27
abundance: .
j_gene: TRBJ2-2
CDR3aa: CASRLGQGATGELFF
CDR3nt: TGTGCCAGCAGACTGGGACAGGGGGCTACCGGGGAGCTGTTTTTT

d_gene: .
v_gene: TRBV2
abundance: many
j_gene: TRBJ1-1
CDR3aa: CASSATGYTEAFF
CDR3nt: TGTGCCAGCAGTGCTACGGGGTACACTGAAGCTTTCTTT

d_gene: .
v_gene: TRBV2
abundance: .
j_gene: TRBJ1-5
CDR3aa: CASMEQIGNQPQHF
CDR3nt: TGTGCCAGCATGGAACAGATAGGCAATCAGCCCCAGCATTTT

d_gene: .
v_gene: TRBV18
abundance: .
j_gene: TRBJ1-1
CDR3aa: CASSPPPGAEAFF
CDR3nt: TGTGCCAGCTCGCCCCCCCCGGGGGCTGAAGCTTTCTTT

d_gene: TRBD2
v_gene: TRBV14
abundance: .
j_gene: TRBJ2-7
CDR3aa: CASSHGLAGGAYEQYF
CDR3nt: TGTGCCAGCAGCCATGGACTAGCGGGAGGGGCCTACGAGCAGTACTTC

d_gene: .
v_gene: TRBV5-1
abundance: .
j_gene: TRBJ1-1
CDR3aa: CASSLQGRDEAFF
CDR3nt: TGCGCCAGCAGCTTGCAGGGCCGAGATGAAGCTTTCTTT

d_gene: TRBD2
v_gene: TRBV27
abundance: .
j_gene: TRBJ2-1
CDR3aa: CASSATPGTNNNEQFF
CDR3nt: TGTGCCAGCAGTGCCACCCCCGGGACTAACAACAATGAGCAGTTCTTC

d_gene: .
v_gene: TRBV9
abundance: .
j_gene: TRBJ2-5
CDR3aa: CASSVGGGGGQETQYF
CDR3nt: TGTGCCAGCAGCGTAGGAGGAGGGGGCGGTCAAGAGACCCAGTACTTC

d_gene: .
v_gene: TRBV6-5
abundance: .
j_gene: TRBJ1-1
CDR3aa: CASSYSLRGTEAFF
CDR3nt: TGTGCCAGCAGTTACTCCCTGAGAGGCACTGAAGCTTTCTTT

d_gene: TRBD2
v_gene: TRBV9
abundance: once
j_gene: TRBJ2-3
CDR3aa: CASSPRLAGEADTQYF
CDR3nt: TGTGCCAGCAGCCCCAGACTAGCGGGAGAGGCGGATACGCAGTATTTT

d_gene: TRBD1
v_gene: TRBV6-1
abundance: .
j_gene: TRBJ2-7
CDR3aa: CASSEITGQGSDEQYF
CDR3nt: TGTGCCAGCAGTGAGATTACGGGACAGGGGAGCGACGAGCAGTACTTC

d_gene: .
v_gene: TRBV10-3
abundance: .
j_gene: TRBJ1-5
CDR3aa: CAIRAGVGQPQHF
CDR3nt: TGTGCCATCAGAGCAGGGGTGGGTCAGCCCCAGCATTTT

d_gene: .
v_gene: TRBV2
abundance: .
j_gene: TRBJ1-3
CDR3aa: CASTGSMGISGNTIYF
CDR3nt: TGTGCCAGCACCGGTTCGATGGGCATCTCTGGAAACACCATATATTTT

d_gene: TRBD1
v_gene: TRBV12-5
abundance: .
j_gene: TRBJ1-5
CDR3aa: CASGLAQGYSNQPQHF
CDR3nt: TGTGCTAGTGGTTTGGCACAGGGGTATAGCAATCAGCCCCAGCATTTT

d_gene: TRBD2
v_gene: TRBV2
abundance: .
j_gene: TRBJ2-2
CDR3aa: CASSTGLAGAQNTGELFF
CDR3nt: TGTGCCAGCAGTACCGGACTAGCGGGAGCACAGAACACCGGGGAGCTGTTTTTT

d_gene: .
v_gene: TRBV6-6
abundance: .
j_gene: TRBJ1-2
CDR3aa: CASSYSSGANYGYTF
CDR3nt: TGTGCCAGCAGTTACTCGAGTGGTGCTAACTATGGCTACACCTTC

d_gene: .
v_gene: TRBV7-9
abundance: once
j_gene: TRBJ1-1
CDR3aa: CASSLLIAPRDTEAFF
CDR3nt: TGTGCCAGCAGCTTACTAATAGCGCCACGGGACACTGAAGCTTTCTTT

d_gene: .
v_gene: TRBV19
abundance: .
j_gene: TRBJ2-7
CDR3aa: CASSITRGLPYEQYF
CDR3nt: TGTGCCAGTAGTATCACCAGAGGCTTACCCTACGAGCAGTACTTC

d_gene: .
v_gene: TRBV5-1
abundance: .
j_gene: TRBJ2-3
CDR3aa: CASSLGSGGTDTQYF
CDR3nt: TGCGCCAGCAGCTTGGGTAGCGGAGGGACAGATACGCAGTATTTT

d_gene: TRBD2
v_gene: TRBV5-5
abundance: .
j_gene: TRBJ2-1
CDR3aa: CASSGGLAGGPGEEQFF
CDR3nt: TGTGCCAGCAGCGGAGGACTAGCGGGGGGGCCAGGAGAGGAGCAGTTCTTC

d_gene: .
v_gene: TRBV18
abundance: .
j_gene: TRBJ2-1
CDR3aa: CASSPDDRNEQFF
CDR3nt: TGTGCCAGCTCACCAGACGACAGAAATGAGCAGTTCTTC

d_gene: TRBD2
v_gene: TRBV29-1
abundance: .
j_gene: TRBJ2-3
CDR3aa: CSVLGSGGLGDTQYF
CDR3nt: TGCAGCGTGTTGGGTAGCGGGGGTTTAGGAGATACGCAGTATTTT

d_gene: .
v_gene: TRBV11-3
abundance: .
j_gene: TRBJ2-3
CDR3aa: CASSGDFPPDTQYF
CDR3nt: TGTGCCAGCAGCGGGGACTTTCCCCCGGATACGCAGTATTTT

d_gene: .
v_gene: TRBV19
abundance: once
j_gene: TRBJ2-6
CDR3aa: CASSRQFYGANVLTF
CDR3nt: TGTGCCAGCAGCCGACAGTTTTATGGGGCCAACGTCCTGACTTTC

d_gene: TRBD1
v_gene: TRBV30
abundance: .
j_gene: TRBJ1-1
CDR3aa: CAWETGAGNTEAFF
CDR3nt: TGTGCCTGGGAGACAGGGGCCGGGAACACTGAAGCTTTCTTT

d_gene: .
v_gene: TRBV5-1
abundance: .
j_gene: TRBJ2-3
CDR3aa: CASSLDGIRTDTQYF
CDR3nt: TGCGCCAGCAGCTTGGATGGCATCCGTACAGATACGCAGTATTTT

d_gene: .
v_gene: TRBV20-1
abundance: .
j_gene: TRBJ1-2
CDR3aa: CSASSPGVTYGYTF
CDR3nt: TGCAGTGCTAGTTCACCAGGGGTGACCTATGGCTACACCTTC

d_gene: TRBD1
v_gene: TRBV19
abundance: .
j_gene: TRBJ1-6
CDR3aa: CASTRFPGGSPLHF
CDR3nt: TGTGCCAGTACTCGTTTCCCAGGGGGTTCACCCCTCCACTTT

d_gene: TRBD1
v_gene: TRBV28
abundance: .
j_gene: TRBJ1-5
CDR3aa: CASPPGDSLVNQPQHF
CDR3nt: TGTGCCAGCCCCCCAGGGGACAGTCTCGTTAATCAGCCCCAGCATTTT

d_gene: .
v_gene: TRBV7-2
abundance: .
j_gene: TRBJ1-6
CDR3aa: CASGGVVDNSPLHF
CDR3nt: TGTGCCTCCGGGGGGGTCGTCGATAATTCACCCCTCCACTTT

d_gene: TRBD1
v_gene: TRBV5-1
abundance: few
j_gene: TRBJ1-1
CDR3aa: CASSLGGTGGGNTEAFF
CDR3nt: TGCGCCAGCAGCTTGGGTGGGACAGGGGGCGGTAACACTGAAGCTTTCTTT

d_gene: .
v_gene: TRBV12-3/TRBV12-4
abundance: .
j_gene: TRBJ1-5
CDR3aa: CASSLRRDQPQHF
CDR3nt: TGTGCCAGCAGTTTGAGGAGGGATCAGCCCCAGCATTTT

d_gene: .
v_gene: TRBV11-2
abundance: .
j_gene: TRBJ1-2
CDR3aa: CASSRQNTNYGYTF
CDR3nt: TGTGCCAGCAGCCGACAGAATACTAACTATGGCTACACCTTC

d_gene: TRBD1
v_gene: TRBV5-1
abundance: .
j_gene: TRBJ2-1
CDR3aa: CASSYRDRDYNEQFF
CDR3nt: TGCGCCAGCAGCTACCGGGACAGAGATTACAATGAGCAGTTCTTC

d_gene: .
v_gene: TRBV19
abundance: .
j_gene: TRBJ2-1
CDR3aa: CASSMAGDSYNEQFF
CDR3nt: TGTGCCAGTAGTATGGCCGGGGACTCGTACAATGAGCAGTTCTTC

d_gene: .
v_gene: TRBV30
abundance: once
j_gene: TRBJ1-1
CDR3aa: CAWTLTGGTEAFF
CDR3nt: TGTGCCTGGACCTTGACAGGAGGCACGGAAGCTTTCTTT

d_gene: .
v_gene: TRBV29-1
abundance: .
j_gene: TRBJ1-5
CDR3aa: CSDYRDWGQPQHF
CDR3nt: TGCAGCGATTACAGGGATTGGGGTCAGCCCCAGCATTTT

d_gene: TRBD1
v_gene: TRBV3-1/TRBV3-2
abundance: few
j_gene: TRBJ1-2
CDR3aa: CASSRSTGPNYGYTF
CDR3nt: TGTGCCAGCAGCCGTTCGACAGGGCCTAACTATGGCTACACCTTC

d_gene: .
v_gene: TRBV12-3/TRBV12-4
abundance: .
j_gene: TRBJ1-3
CDR3aa: CASTGGSGNTIYF
CDR3nt: TGTGCCAGCACCGGGGGTTCGGGAAACACCATATATTTT

d_gene: TRBD2
v_gene: TRBV19
abundance: .
j_gene: TRBJ2-4
CDR3aa: CASSLAGGVAKNIQYF
CDR3nt: TGTGCCAGTAGTCTAGCGGGAGGAGTAGCCAAAAACATTCAGTACTTC

d_gene: TRBD2
v_gene: TRBV7-9
abundance: .
j_gene: TRBJ2-3
CDR3aa: CASRTMGLANTDTQYF
CDR3nt: TGTGCCAGCAGGACGATGGGACTAGCGAACACAGATACGCAGTATTTT

d_gene: .
v_gene: TRBV6-5
abundance: .
j_gene: TRBJ1-1
CDR3aa: CASSYISDSLNTEAFF
CDR3nt: TGTGCCAGCAGTTACATTTCGGACAGCCTGAACACTGAAGCTTTCTTT

d_gene: .
v_gene: TRBV28
abundance: .
j_gene: TRBJ1-2
CDR3aa: CASTLGQDFGYGYTF
CDR3nt: TGTGCCAGCACCCTGGGACAAGACTTTGGTTATGGCTACACCTTC

d_gene: TRBD1
v_gene: TRBV2
abundance: once
j_gene: TRBJ1-6
CDR3aa: CASRERTGNSPLHF
CDR3nt: TGTGCCAGCAGAGAAAGGACAGGAAATTCACCCCTCCACTTT

d_gene: .
v_gene: TRBV3-1/TRBV3-2
abundance: .
j_gene: TRBJ2-5
CDR3aa: CASSQQGETQYF
CDR3nt: TGTGCCAGCAGCCAACAGGGAGAGACCCAGTACTTC

d_gene: .
v_gene: TRBV27
abundance: .
j_gene: TRBJ2-7
CDR3aa: CASSLRGLSYEQYF
CDR3nt: TGTGCCAGCAGTTTAAGAGGTCTCTCCTACGAGCAGTACTTC

d_gene: .
v_gene: TRBV5-1
abundance: .
j_gene: TRBJ1-2
CDR3aa: CASSLDPIPQGGYTF
CDR3nt: TGCGCCAGCAGCTTGGACCCCATCCCACAGGGTGGCTACACCTTC